The 17 T cell receptor beta chains below were found in one sample sequenced in a study of T-cell reconstitution after alpha-beta-depleted transplantation in children. Unique molecular identifiers were incorporated when the TCRbeta library was constructed. TCRdb analysed the PCR reads with MiXCR anew, one entry per CDR3 protein. The sample holds a few hundred thousand distinct CDR3 sequences, about 9.4% seen once. The sequencing used PBMCs from the stem cell graft donor, collected from the stem cell graft. These TCRs come from a human donor who donated a stem cell graft to a child with acute lymphoblastic leukemia.

This chain uses TRBV30 with TRBJ2-7, with D maybe TRBD1 (5 bases). CDR3 length: 13 residues. Germline V gene sequence: CDR1 GTSNPN, CDR2 SVGIG (reference sequence). V lost 7 bases, J lost 0 bases, and 13 bases lay in between. CDR3 in amino acids: CASSDRHSYEQYF. In nucleotides, the CDR3 is TGTGCCTCCTCTGACAGACACTCCTACGAGCAGTACTTC.

This clonotype was counted only a few times. The rearrangement joins TRBV7-6 to TRBJ2-7; perhaps TRBD2 as D (5 bases). Trimming shortened V by 1 base and J by 0 bases, and 13 bases separated the two germline ends. The V gene's germline CDR1 is SGHVS and CDR2 FNYEAQ. The length of the CDR3 is 16 residues. The CDR3 loop is CASSLDPGKSSYEQYF. CDR3 bases: TGTGCCAGCAGCTTAGATCCGGGGAAAAGCTCCTACGAGCAGTACTTC.

In this sample, this clonotype turned up a few times. The chain joins TRBV4-1 to TRBJ2-7; weak D call: TRBD1 (5 bases). Germline-derived CDR1 and CDR2 are MGHRA and YSYEKL. V dropped 0 bases and J dropped 4 bases, with 10 bases sitting between them. This CDR3 region has 14 residues. CDR3 loop: CASSQEAREYEQYF. CDR3 coding DNA: TGCGCCAGCAGCCAAGAGGCCAGGGAATACGAGCAGTACTTC.

This clonotype has a handful of counts. CDR3 bases: TGCAGTGCTAGAGAGGCTGCTAGCGGGAGACCACGACCTACAAATACGCAGTATTTT. It translates to CSAREAASGRPRPTNTQYF. V and J are TRBV20-1 and TRBJ2-3, with 10 bases aligning to TRBD2. The CDR3 is made up of 19 amino acids. Germline V gene lookup returns CDR1 DFQATT and CDR2 SNEGSKA (reference sequence). Trimming took 0 bases from V and 7 from J; bases not matched to a gene: 19.

This chain uses TRBV6-1 with TRBJ2-3, with TRBD2 matching 10 bases. The germline CDR1 and CDR2 sequences are MNHNS and SASEGT. Trimming at V came to 5 bases and at J to 4 bases, leaving 18 bases not matched to a gene. The CDR3 sequence is 19 residues long. The CDR3 here is CASSPRLAGERALPDTQYF. Written as DNA, the CDR3 is TGTGCCAGCAGTCCCCGGCTAGCGGGAGAGAGGGCTTTACCAGATACGCAGTATTTT.

V and J are TRBV5-1 and TRBJ2-1; TRBD1 aligns across 10 bases. Trimming took 4 bases from V and 3 from J; bases not matched to a gene: 4. This CDR3 has 15 amino acids. CDR1 SGHRS and CDR2 YFSETQ come from the germline V gene. This CDR3 reads CASSDGQGGYNEQFF. The CDR3 DNA follows: TGCGCCAGCAGCGATGGACAGGGGGGCTACAATGAGCAGTTCTTC.

A word on this clonotype: It may be a read error: a sequence one base away is much more abundant. CDR3 DNA: TGTGCCAGCAGTCCGACAGACTCTGGGGCCAACGTCCTGACTTTC. Encoded protein: CASSPTDSGANVLTF. V and J are TRBV28 and TRBJ2-6; D possibly corresponds to TRBD1 (5 bases). The germline V gene encodes CDR1 MDHEN and CDR2 SYDVKM. The length of the CDR3 is 15 residues. V was clipped by 5 bases and J by 0 bases, with 8 bases between them.

The chain recombines TRBV3-1 with TRBJ2-1; D is perhaps TRBD1 or TRBD2 (5 bases each). Deletions cut 0 bases from V and 9 bases from J, with 15 bases between. Germline V gives CDR1 LGHDT, CDR2 YNNKEL (reference sequence). The CDR3 totals 15 residues. The CDR3, as DNA: TGTGCCAGCAGCCAAGATATGGGGCCAAGCGGTGAGCAGTTCTTC. Amino acid sequence: CASSQDMGPSGEQFF.

In this sample, this clonotype turned up many times. This chain connects TRBV7-9 to TRBJ1-1; a possible D gene is TRBD1 (6 bases). The CDR3 has 14 amino acids. Trimming cost V 7 bases and J 2 bases, with 14 bases left between them. Germline CDR1 reads SEHNR; CDR2 reads FQNEAQ (reference sequence). The CDR3 DNA reads as TGTGCCAGCACCCTAGGGGACAAAAACACTGAAGCTTTCTTT. Translating it yields CASTLGDKNTEAFF.

Only a few counts were recorded for this clonotype. The V gene is TRBV7-2, the J gene TRBJ2-7; 13 nucleotides match TRBD2. The CDR3 is 17 residues long. Germline trimming cut 6 bases from V and 0 bases from J; bases unmatched to any gene: 8. CDR1 SGHTA and CDR2 FQGNSA come from the germline V gene. CDR3: CASSSGLAGVISYEQYF. The CDR3 DNA reads TGTGCCAGCAGTTCCGGACTAGCGGGAGTAATCTCCTACGAGCAGTACTTC.

This clonotype has just a few counts. CDR3 protein: CSASGTGLGYTF. Written as DNA, the CDR3 is TGCAGTGCTAGTGGAACAGGGTTAGGCTACACCTTC. This rearrangement joins TRBV20-1 to TRBJ1-2, with D possibly being TRBD1 (6 bases). Trimming cost V 3 bases and J 8 bases, with 13 bases left between them. CDR3 length: 12 residues. CDR1 DFQATT and CDR2 SNEGSKA come from the germline V gene (reference sequence).

This clonotype was observed a handful of times. This CDR3 reads CASTRLRGTEAFF. CDR3 DNA sequence: TGTGCCAGCACCCGCCTGCGGGGCACTGAAGCTTTCTTT. The rearrangement joins TRBV7-9 to TRBJ1-1, with D unclear. Germline CDR1 reads SEHNR; CDR2 reads FQNEAQ (reference sequence). CDR3 length: 13 amino acids. V was shortened by 7 bases and J by 4 bases, with 13 bases between the two germline ends.

This clonotype showed up just a few times. The chain recombines TRBV18 with TRBJ1-2; 7 bases align to TRBD1. Germline V gene data show CDR1 as KGHSH and CDR2 as LQKENI. The CDR3 runs to 14 residues. V dropped 2 bases and J dropped 4; count of bases not matched to a gene: 4. CDR3 sequence: CASSPSGQSYGYTF. The CDR3 coding sequence is TGTGCCAGCTCACCATCGGGACAGTCCTATGGCTACACCTTC.

In this sample, this clonotype turned up a few times. The V gene is TRBV5-1, the J gene TRBJ1-1; 8 bases map to TRBD1. Trimming at V came to 6 bases and at J to 1 base, leaving 2 bases not matched to a gene. The CDR3 extends over 13 amino acids. CDR1 is SGHRS, CDR2 YFSETQ, per germline. Written as DNA, the CDR3 is TGCGCCAGCATACAGGGGGAGAACACTGAAGCTTTCTTT. This codes for CASIQGENTEAFF.

This clonotype was counted a few times. The chain links TRBV7-9 to TRBJ2-7, with a tentative D call TRBD2 (5 bases). The germline V gene encodes CDR1 SEHNR and CDR2 FQNEAQ (reference sequence). Between the trimmed V and J ends, which lost 3 bases and 2 bases, there was a span of 8 bases. CDR3 size: 13 residues. CDR3 sequence: CASSLHGAYEQYF. CDR3 DNA sequence: TGTGCCAGCAGCTTGCACGGGGCCTACGAGCAGTACTTC.

In this sample, this clonotype turned up a few times. The rearrangement joins TRBV4-1 to TRBJ1-2; D remains ambiguous. The germline V gene has CDR1 MGHRA and CDR2 YSYEKL. V lost 4 bases to trimming and J lost 1 base, with 7 bases between them. This CDR3 comprises 13 residues. The CDR3 sequence is CASSPLVNYGYTF. In nucleotides, the CDR3 is TGCGCCAGCAGCCCACTTGTTAACTATGGCTACACCTTC.

This clonotype came up a few times. The chain employs TRBV15 and TRBJ2-2, with D perhaps TRBD2 (6 bases). The V gene lost 0 bases and the J gene lost 6 bases, with 11 bases spanning the gap. Germline CDR1 is LNHNV and CDR2 is YYDKDF (reference sequence). The CDR3 has 15 residues. The CDR3 loop reads CATSRDGLASGELFF. The CDR3, as DNA: TGTGCCACCAGCAGAGATGGCCTAGCGTCCGGGGAGCTGTTTTTT.